The rows below give T cell receptor beta chains drawn from one sample of a study of shared clonotypes between healthy human individuals. Method: immunoSEQ multiplex PCR; TCRdb's copy keeps in-frame clones and lacks some. The sample has some 2.3 million clones; more than 80% are singletons. What was sequenced was naive CD4+ T cells from PBMCs. The receptors were gathered from a man aged 18 to 29 in good health. Some clones in this sample may be carry-over from other donors' samples. CDR3s include the opening cysteine and the closing phenylalanine or tryptophan. The order of the fields is CDR3 protein, CDR3 DNA, V gene, D gene, CDR3 length, clone size, J gene. D genes are given only for firm matches. Clone size is shown for a subset of rows, as once, few, many or a class of expanded clone.

cdr3_aa: CASSQDPGDRYGYTF; cdr3_nt: TGTGCCAGCAGCCAAGATCCGGGGGACCGCTATGGCTACACCTTC; v_call: TRBV4-2; d_call: NA; cdr3_length: 15; clone_size: NA; j_call: TRBJ1-2
cdr3_aa: CASSLWSTGDEKLFF; cdr3_nt: TGTGCCAGCAGTTTATGGTCTACAGGGGACGAAAAACTGTTTTTT; v_call: TRBV28; d_call: TRBD1; cdr3_length: 15; clone_size: NA; j_call: TRBJ1-4
cdr3_aa: CASSSTTDNGYTF; cdr3_nt: TGTGCCAGCAGCTCGACGACGGACAATGGCTACACCTTC; v_call: TRBV7-3; d_call: NA; cdr3_length: 13; clone_size: NA; j_call: TRBJ1-2
cdr3_aa: CASSGDLSNSPLHF; cdr3_nt: TGTGCCAGCAGCGGGGATCTTTCCAACTCACCCCTCCACTTT; v_call: TRBV7-2; d_call: NA; cdr3_length: 14; clone_size: NA; j_call: TRBJ1-6
cdr3_aa: CASSLSGRQTQYF; cdr3_nt: TGTGCCAGCAGTTTATCGGGTAGGCAGACCCAGTACTTC; v_call: TRBV27; d_call: NA; cdr3_length: 13; clone_size: NA; j_call: TRBJ2-5
cdr3_aa: CASREGGTNYGYTF; cdr3_nt: TGTGCCAGTAGGGAAGGCGGCACTAACTATGGCTACACCTTC; v_call: TRBV19; d_call: NA; cdr3_length: 14; clone_size: NA; j_call: TRBJ1-2
cdr3_aa: CASSYVGDAEAFF; cdr3_nt: TGTGCCAGCAGCTACGTCGGGGACGCTGAAGCTTTCTTT; v_call: TRBV11-2; d_call: NA; cdr3_length: 13; clone_size: NA; j_call: TRBJ1-1
cdr3_aa: CATSRDLMRSSYEQYF; cdr3_nt: TGTGCCACCAGCAGAGATCTAATGAGAAGCTCCTACGAGCAGTACTTC; v_call: TRBV15; d_call: NA; cdr3_length: 16; clone_size: NA; j_call: TRBJ2-7
cdr3_aa: CASRQGQPNSPLHF; cdr3_nt: TGTGCCAGCAGACAGGGACAGCCAAATTCACCCCTCCACTTT; v_call: TRBV28; d_call: TRBD1; cdr3_length: 14; clone_size: NA; j_call: TRBJ1-6
cdr3_aa: CSVRRSSYEQYF; cdr3_nt: TGCAGCGTACGTAGAAGCTCCTACGAGCAGTACTTC; v_call: TRBV29-1; d_call: NA; cdr3_length: 12; clone_size: NA; j_call: TRBJ2-7
cdr3_aa: CASSPSQLTSGNYNEQFF; cdr3_nt: TGTGCCAGCAGCCCATCCCAACTGACTAGCGGGAACTACAATGAGCAGTTCTTC; v_call: TRBV7-9; d_call: TRBD2; cdr3_length: 18; clone_size: NA; j_call: TRBJ2-1
cdr3_aa: CASSESGIENTIYF; cdr3_nt: TGTGCCAGCAGTGAATCAGGGATAGAAAACACCATATATTTT; v_call: TRBV2; d_call: NA; cdr3_length: 14; clone_size: NA; j_call: TRBJ1-3
cdr3_aa: CASGFNQPQHF; cdr3_nt: TGTGCTAGTGGTTTCAATCAGCCCCAGCATTTT; v_call: TRBV12-5; d_call: NA; cdr3_length: 11; clone_size: NA; j_call: TRBJ1-5
cdr3_aa: CSVEATRLAGAYEQYF; cdr3_nt: TGCAGCGTTGAAGCAACGAGACTAGCGGGAGCGTACGAGCAGTACTTC; v_call: TRBV29-1; d_call: TRBD2; cdr3_length: 16; clone_size: NA; j_call: TRBJ2-7
cdr3_aa: CSVGGQLNTEAFF; cdr3_nt: TGCAGCGTTGGGGGACAGCTTAACACTGAAGCTTTCTTT; v_call: TRBV29-1; d_call: TRBD1; cdr3_length: 13; clone_size: NA; j_call: TRBJ1-1
cdr3_aa: CASRRTSDNNEQFF; cdr3_nt: TGTGCCAGCAGAAGGACTAGCGACAACAATGAGCAGTTCTTC; v_call: TRBV6-4; d_call: TRBD2; cdr3_length: 14; clone_size: NA; j_call: TRBJ2-1
cdr3_aa: CASSSSWTGELFF; cdr3_nt: TGTGCCAGCAGCTCTAGTTGGACCGGGGAGCTGTTTTTT; v_call: TRBV7-3; d_call: NA; cdr3_length: 13; clone_size: NA; j_call: TRBJ2-2
cdr3_aa: CASSFLAGDEQYF; cdr3_nt: TGTGCCAGCAGCTTCCTAGCGGGAGACGAGCAGTACTTC; v_call: TRBV5-4; d_call: TRBD2; cdr3_length: 13; clone_size: NA; j_call: TRBJ2-7
cdr3_aa: CASSFSTGNTEAFF; cdr3_nt: TGTGCCAGCAGTTTCTCTACCGGGAACACTGAAGCTTTCTTT; v_call: TRBV27; d_call: NA; cdr3_length: 14; clone_size: NA; j_call: TRBJ1-1
cdr3_aa: CASSLSGGPLLVQETQYF; cdr3_nt: TGTGCCAGCAGCTTATCCGGGGGACCGCTCCTTGTACAAGAGACCCAGTACTTC; v_call: TRBV5-6; d_call: NA; cdr3_length: 18; clone_size: once; j_call: TRBJ2-5
cdr3_aa: CAWSVRLPETQYF; cdr3_nt: TGTGCCTGGAGTGTACGACTCCCAGAGACCCAGTACTTC; v_call: TRBV30; d_call: NA; cdr3_length: 13; clone_size: NA; j_call: TRBJ2-5
cdr3_aa: CASTPGSLGYTF; cdr3_nt: TGCGCCAGCACGCCAGGGTCTCTGGGCTACACCTTC; v_call: TRBV10-2; d_call: NA; cdr3_length: 12; clone_size: NA; j_call: TRBJ1-2
cdr3_aa: CASSLNSADQPQHF; cdr3_nt: TGTGCCAGCAGCTTAAATTCAGCGGATCAGCCCCAGCATTTT; v_call: TRBV7-9; d_call: NA; cdr3_length: 14; clone_size: NA; j_call: TRBJ1-5
cdr3_aa: CASSPQKGPDTQYF; cdr3_nt: TGTGCCAGCAGCCCCCAGAAGGGCCCAGATACGCAGTATTTT; v_call: TRBV7-2; d_call: NA; cdr3_length: 14; clone_size: NA; j_call: TRBJ2-3
cdr3_aa: CASSPETGIIQPQHF; cdr3_nt: TGTGCCAGCTCACCGGAGACAGGGATCATCCAGCCCCAGCATTTT; v_call: TRBV18; d_call: TRBD1; cdr3_length: 15; clone_size: NA; j_call: TRBJ1-5
cdr3_aa: CASSQETGEQEFF; cdr3_nt: TGCGCCAGCAGCCAAGAAACAGGAGAGCAGGAGTTCTTC; v_call: TRBV4-1; d_call: NA; cdr3_length: 13; clone_size: NA; j_call: TRBJ2-1
cdr3_aa: CASSKAGGATGELFF; cdr3_nt: TGCGCCAGCAGCAAAGCAGGGGGCGCGACCGGGGAGCTGTTTTTT; v_call: TRBV4-3; d_call: TRBD1; cdr3_length: 15; clone_size: NA; j_call: TRBJ2-2
cdr3_aa: CASSLAGASFNQPQHF; cdr3_nt: TGTGCCAGCAGCTTAGCGGGGGCCTCCTTCAATCAGCCCCAGCATTTT; v_call: TRBV2; d_call: NA; cdr3_length: 16; clone_size: few; j_call: TRBJ1-5
cdr3_aa: CASSLRQAATDTQYF; cdr3_nt: TGTGCCAGCAGCTTGAGGCAGGCGGCGACAGATACGCAGTATTTT; v_call: TRBV7-9; d_call: NA; cdr3_length: 15; clone_size: once; j_call: TRBJ2-3
cdr3_aa: CASSVAPGTKNIQYF; cdr3_nt: TGTGCCAGCAGCGTAGCCCCAGGGACCAAAAACATTCAGTACTTC; v_call: TRBV9; d_call: NA; cdr3_length: 15; clone_size: NA; j_call: TRBJ2-4
cdr3_aa: CATSIGQPIRHGYTF; cdr3_nt: TGTGCCACCAGCATTGGGCAGCCAATAAGGCATGGCTACACCTTC; v_call: TRBV15; d_call: NA; cdr3_length: 15; clone_size: NA; j_call: TRBJ1-2
cdr3_aa: CASSLIEVMEGHEQYF; cdr3_nt: TGTGCCAGCAGTTTAATTGAGGTGATGGAGGGGCACGAGCAGTACTTC; v_call: TRBV28; d_call: NA; cdr3_length: 16; clone_size: NA; j_call: TRBJ2-7
cdr3_aa: CASSSPFRGGANVLTF; cdr3_nt: TGTGCCAGCAGTTCACCCTTCAGGGGTGGGGCCAACGTCCTGACTTTC; v_call: TRBV6-6; d_call: NA; cdr3_length: 16; clone_size: NA; j_call: TRBJ2-6
cdr3_aa: CASSRDSNTEAFF; cdr3_nt: TGTGCCAGCAGCAGGGACTCGAACACTGAAGCTTTCTTT; v_call: TRBV11-2; d_call: NA; cdr3_length: 13; clone_size: NA; j_call: TRBJ1-1
cdr3_aa: CASSFVKPLHF; cdr3_nt: TGTGCCAGCAGTTTCGTCAAACCCCTCCACTTT; v_call: TRBV28; d_call: NA; cdr3_length: 11; clone_size: NA; j_call: TRBJ1-6
cdr3_aa: CASSFSLAGAGEETQYF; cdr3_nt: TGTGCCAGCAGCTTTAGTTTGGCGGGCGCCGGGGAAGAGACCCAGTACTTC; v_call: TRBV7-2; d_call: NA; cdr3_length: 17; clone_size: NA; j_call: TRBJ2-5
cdr3_aa: CASSPTPDRNTEAFF; cdr3_nt: TGTGCCAGCAGCCCTACACCCGACAGAAACACTGAAGCTTTCTTT; v_call: TRBV5-4; d_call: NA; cdr3_length: 15; clone_size: NA; j_call: TRBJ1-1
cdr3_aa: CARDCVGDEKLFF; cdr3_nt: TGTGCCCGAGATTGTGTGGGGGATGAAAAACTGTTTTTT; v_call: TRBV21-1; d_call: NA; cdr3_length: 13; clone_size: NA; j_call: TRBJ1-4
cdr3_aa: CTASALYEQYF; cdr3_nt: TGCACTGCATCGGCGCTCTACGAGCAGTACTTC; v_call: TRBV20-1; d_call: NA; cdr3_length: 11; clone_size: NA; j_call: TRBJ2-7
cdr3_aa: CASSLIRTGEQYF; cdr3_nt: TGTGCCAGCAGTCTAATCCGGACAGGCGAGCAGTACTTC; v_call: TRBV6-5; d_call: TRBD1; cdr3_length: 13; clone_size: NA; j_call: TRBJ2-7
cdr3_aa: CASSLGGVELFF; cdr3_nt: TGCGCCAGCAGTTTAGGGGGCGTTGAGCTGTTTTTT; v_call: TRBV5-1; d_call: TRBD1; cdr3_length: 12; clone_size: NA; j_call: TRBJ2-2
cdr3_aa: CASSLTGTSHEKLFF; cdr3_nt: TGCGCCAGCAGCTTGACCGGGACGTCACATGAAAAACTGTTTTTT; v_call: TRBV5-1; d_call: NA; cdr3_length: 15; clone_size: once; j_call: TRBJ1-4
cdr3_aa: CASSPYRGGINEKLFF; cdr3_nt: TGTGCCAGTAGTCCCTACAGGGGGGGGATTAATGAAAAACTGTTTTTT; v_call: TRBV19; d_call: TRBD1; cdr3_length: 16; clone_size: NA; j_call: TRBJ1-4
cdr3_aa: CQPEIAGEQYF; cdr3_nt: TGCCAACCTGAGATCGCCGGGGAGCAGTACTTC; v_call: TRBV20-1; d_call: NA; cdr3_length: 11; clone_size: NA; j_call: TRBJ2-7
cdr3_aa: CASSSDRGNQPQHF; cdr3_nt: TGTGCCAGCAGTTCCGACAGGGGCAATCAGCCCCAGCATTTT; v_call: TRBV28; d_call: TRBD1; cdr3_length: 14; clone_size: NA; j_call: TRBJ1-5
cdr3_aa: CASSLRLNNEQFF; cdr3_nt: TGTGCCAGCAGCCTAAGGCTGAACAATGAGCAGTTCTTC; v_call: TRBV7-6; d_call: NA; cdr3_length: 13; clone_size: NA; j_call: TRBJ2-1